The sequence of this TCR beta chain was determined in a study of cytomegalovirus exposure and HLA in healthy donors. CDR1 GTSNPN and CDR2 SVGIG come from the germline V gene (reference sequence). V lost 0 bases, J lost 6 bases, and 11 bases lay in between. The CDR3 is 14 residues long. The PCR had 60 Vbeta and 13 Jbeta primers. Only in-frame clones appear in the TCRdb table, and some are missing; sequencing was by immunoSEQ multiplex PCR. This table has 75,000 to 90,000 clones, over 60% appearing once. The chain carries TRBV30 and TRBJ2-2; the D gene is possibly TRBD2 (6 bases). The sample consisted of PBMCs. The sequence derives from a woman aged 35 to 49 in good health and CMV-seropositive. The CDR3 sequence: CAWSVFLAAGELFF. For the CDR3, the DNA is TGTGCCTGGAGTGTATTTTTAGCGGCCGGGGAGCTGTTTTTT.